Listed below are T cell receptor beta chains from one sample, sequenced in a study of post-analysis software for immune sequencing data. Each CDR3 protein is one row after TCRdb ran MiXCR on the PCR reads. The sample yields just over 250,000 distinct CDR3 sequences, 36% seen once. Sequencing input: blood. These receptors were obtained from a girl between 10 and 17 years old with multiple sclerosis. Each CDR3 is given with its conserved first and last residue. Each record gives: J gene, V gene, clone size, D gene, CDR3 DNA, CDR3 protein. The D gene is left open where the match is weak. Not every row has a clone size; where given, it reads once, few, many or a size class.

j_gene: TRBJ2-7
v_gene: TRBV21-1
abundance: NA
d_gene: NA
CDR3nt: TGTGCCAGCAGCAAAGCGTGCCAGGGCCGGACCGGCTCCTACGAGCAGTACTTC
CDR3aa: CASSKACQGRTGSYEQYF

j_gene: TRBJ2-3
v_gene: TRBV21-1
abundance: many
d_gene: NA
CDR3nt: TGTGCCAGCAGTCCAGATACGCAGTATTTT
CDR3aa: CASSPDTQYF

j_gene: TRBJ2-1
v_gene: TRBV29-1
abundance: NA
d_gene: NA
CDR3nt: TGCAGCGTTGTACCGGCCAGTGAGCAGTTCTTC
CDR3aa: CSVVPASEQFF

j_gene: TRBJ2-5
v_gene: TRBV20-1
abundance: NA
d_gene: NA
CDR3nt: TGCAGTGCTTGGGGCGGGGAGACCCAGTACTTC
CDR3aa: CSAWGGETQYF

j_gene: TRBJ1-1
v_gene: TRBV29-1
abundance: NA
d_gene: NA
CDR3nt: TGCAGCGTTGAGGCGCCGGGGAACACTGAAGCTTTCTTT
CDR3aa: CSVEAPGNTEAFF

j_gene: TRBJ1-1
v_gene: TRBV29-1
abundance: few
d_gene: TRBD1
CDR3nt: TGCAGCGGGGGACAGGGGATGAACACTGAAGCTTTCTTT
CDR3aa: CSGGQGMNTEAFF

j_gene: TRBJ2-2
v_gene: TRBV7-2
abundance: few
d_gene: NA
CDR3nt: TGTGCCAGCAACCGGGACGTAGGGGCCCGGGAGCTGTTTTTT
CDR3aa: CASNRDVGARELFF

j_gene: TRBJ1-5
v_gene: TRBV6-5
abundance: many
d_gene: NA
CDR3nt: TGTGCCAGCAGGCCCCGGCCGGCGGGTCAGCCCCAGCATTTT
CDR3aa: CASRPRPAGQPQHF

j_gene: TRBJ1-2
v_gene: TRBV6-1
abundance: NA
d_gene: NA
CDR3nt: TGTGCCAGCAGTGAAGCGCGAGGGGCCGATGGCTACACCTTC
CDR3aa: CASSEARGADGYTF

j_gene: TRBJ2-3
v_gene: TRBV20-1
abundance: many
d_gene: TRBD2
CDR3nt: TGCAGTGCTAGTCGGACTAGCGGGGGGGCCTTGCACTTGGATACGCAGTATTTT
CDR3aa: CSASRTSGGALHLDTQYF

j_gene: TRBJ2-3
v_gene: TRBV15
abundance: many
d_gene: TRBD1
CDR3nt: TGTGCCACCAGCAGCTCCAGGGGGTCGTATTCAGATACGCAGTATTTT
CDR3aa: CATSSSRGSYSDTQYF

j_gene: TRBJ2-1
v_gene: TRBV11-2
abundance: many
d_gene: NA
CDR3nt: TGTGCCAGCAGCTCATCGGGGTTTGATAATGAGCAGTTCTTC
CDR3aa: CASSSSGFDNEQFF

j_gene: TRBJ1-5
v_gene: TRBV20-1
abundance: many
d_gene: TRBD1
CDR3nt: TGCAGTGCTGGAACAGGGGGAGGTAGCAATCAGCCCCAGCATTTT
CDR3aa: CSAGTGGGSNQPQHF

j_gene: TRBJ1-1
v_gene: TRBV5-1
abundance: NA
d_gene: NA
CDR3nt: TGCGCCGGCAGCGCCGACATGCGCACTGAAGCTTTCTTT
CDR3aa: CAGSADMRTEAFF

j_gene: TRBJ1-5
v_gene: TRBV27
abundance: many
d_gene: NA
CDR3nt: TGTGCCAGCAGTTTCTCCGGGGGGCCCCAGCATTTT
CDR3aa: CASSFSGGPQHF

j_gene: TRBJ1-1
v_gene: TRBV5-1
abundance: NA
d_gene: TRBD1
CDR3nt: TGCGCCAGCAGAGAAGGGGGCGCTTATGGTGAAGCTTTCTTT
CDR3aa: CASREGGAYGEAFF

j_gene: TRBJ2-7
v_gene: TRBV15
abundance: many
d_gene: NA
CDR3nt: TGTGCCACCAGCAGCGGGATCTCCTACGAGCAGTACTTC
CDR3aa: CATSSGISYEQYF